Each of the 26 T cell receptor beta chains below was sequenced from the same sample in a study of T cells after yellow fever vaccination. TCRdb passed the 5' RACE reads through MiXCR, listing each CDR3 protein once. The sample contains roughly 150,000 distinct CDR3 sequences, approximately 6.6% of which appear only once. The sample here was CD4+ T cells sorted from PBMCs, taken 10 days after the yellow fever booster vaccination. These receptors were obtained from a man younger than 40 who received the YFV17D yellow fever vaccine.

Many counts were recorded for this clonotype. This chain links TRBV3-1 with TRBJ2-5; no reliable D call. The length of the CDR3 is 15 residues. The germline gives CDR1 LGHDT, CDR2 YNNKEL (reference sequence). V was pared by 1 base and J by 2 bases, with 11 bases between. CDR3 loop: CASSQATHGQETQYF. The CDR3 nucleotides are TGTGCCAGCAGCCAAGCGACGCACGGACAAGAGACCCAGTACTTC.

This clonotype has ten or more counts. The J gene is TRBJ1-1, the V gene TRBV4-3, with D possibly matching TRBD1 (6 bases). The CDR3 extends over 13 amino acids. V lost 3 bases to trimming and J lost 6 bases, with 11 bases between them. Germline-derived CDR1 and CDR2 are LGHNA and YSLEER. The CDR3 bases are TGCGCCAGCAGCCAGCAGGGGCAGTCTGAAGCTTTCTTT. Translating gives CASSQQGQSEAFF.

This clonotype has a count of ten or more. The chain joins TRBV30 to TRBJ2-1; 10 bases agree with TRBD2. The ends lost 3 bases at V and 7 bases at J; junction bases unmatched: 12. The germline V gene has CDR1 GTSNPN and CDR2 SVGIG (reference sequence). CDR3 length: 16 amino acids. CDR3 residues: CAWRYSLAGAGNEQFF. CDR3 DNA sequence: TGTGCCTGGAGGTATTCCCTAGCGGGAGCCGGTAATGAGCAGTTCTTC.

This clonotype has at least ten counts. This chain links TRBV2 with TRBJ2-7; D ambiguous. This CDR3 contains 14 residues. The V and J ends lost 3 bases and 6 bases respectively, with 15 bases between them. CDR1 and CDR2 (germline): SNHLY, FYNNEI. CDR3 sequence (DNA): TGTGCCAGCAGTGACTTCAGAGAGGTGGTCGAGCAGTACTTC. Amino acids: CASSDFREVVEQYF.

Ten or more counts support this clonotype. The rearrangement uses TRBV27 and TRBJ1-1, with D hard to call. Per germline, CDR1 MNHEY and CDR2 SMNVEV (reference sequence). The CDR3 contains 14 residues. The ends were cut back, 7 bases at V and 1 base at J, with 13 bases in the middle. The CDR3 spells CASIDRAGNTEAFF. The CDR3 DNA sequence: TGTGCCAGCATCGACCGAGCGGGGAACACTGAAGCTTTCTTT.

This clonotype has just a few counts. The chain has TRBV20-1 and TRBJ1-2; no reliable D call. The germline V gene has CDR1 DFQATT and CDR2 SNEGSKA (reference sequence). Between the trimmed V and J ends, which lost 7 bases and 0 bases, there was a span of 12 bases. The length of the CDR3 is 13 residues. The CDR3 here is CSGVLPSNYGYTF. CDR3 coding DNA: TGCAGTGGCGTTCTGCCCTCTAACTATGGCTACACCTTC.

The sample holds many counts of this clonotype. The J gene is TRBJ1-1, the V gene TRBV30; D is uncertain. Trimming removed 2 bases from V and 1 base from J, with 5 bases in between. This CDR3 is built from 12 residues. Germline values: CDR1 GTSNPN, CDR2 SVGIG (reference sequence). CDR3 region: CAWSRRNTEAFF. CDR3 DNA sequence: TGTGCCTGGAGTCGAAGGAACACTGAAGCTTTCTTT. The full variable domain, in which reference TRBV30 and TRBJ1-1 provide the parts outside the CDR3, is SQTIHQWPATLVQPVGSPLSLECTVEGTSNPNLYWYRQAAGRGLQLLFYSVGIGQISSEVPQNLSASRPQDRQFILSSKKLLLSDSGFYLCAWSRRNTEAFFGQGTRLTVV.

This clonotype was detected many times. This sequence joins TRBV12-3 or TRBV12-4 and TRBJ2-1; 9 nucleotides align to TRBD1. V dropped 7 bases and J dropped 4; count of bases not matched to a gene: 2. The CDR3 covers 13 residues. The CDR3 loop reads CASIGQGYNEQFF. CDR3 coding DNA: TGTGCCAGCATCGGACAGGGGTACAATGAGCAGTTCTTC.

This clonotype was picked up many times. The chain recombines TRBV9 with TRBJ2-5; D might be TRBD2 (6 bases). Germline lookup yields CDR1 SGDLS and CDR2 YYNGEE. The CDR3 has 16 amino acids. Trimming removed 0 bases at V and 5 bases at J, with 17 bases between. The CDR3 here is CASSVGGGGMGETQYF. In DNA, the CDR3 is TGTGCCAGCAGCGTAGGGGGAGGCGGGATGGGGGAGACCCAGTACTTC.

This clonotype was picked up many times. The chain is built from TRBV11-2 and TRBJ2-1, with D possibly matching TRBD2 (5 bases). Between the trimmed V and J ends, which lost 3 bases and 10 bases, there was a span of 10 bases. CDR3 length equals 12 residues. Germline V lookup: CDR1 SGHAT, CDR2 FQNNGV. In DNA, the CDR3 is TGTGCCAGCAGCTTTGAGCGGTCCGAGCAGTTCTTC. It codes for CASSFERSEQFF.

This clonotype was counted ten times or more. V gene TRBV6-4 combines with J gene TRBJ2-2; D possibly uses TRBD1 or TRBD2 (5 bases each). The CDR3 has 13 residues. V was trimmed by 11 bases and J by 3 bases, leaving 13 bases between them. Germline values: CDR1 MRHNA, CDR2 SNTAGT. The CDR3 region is CASSMGDTGELFF. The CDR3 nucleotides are TGTGCCTCAAGCATGGGGGACACCGGGGAGCTGTTTTTT.

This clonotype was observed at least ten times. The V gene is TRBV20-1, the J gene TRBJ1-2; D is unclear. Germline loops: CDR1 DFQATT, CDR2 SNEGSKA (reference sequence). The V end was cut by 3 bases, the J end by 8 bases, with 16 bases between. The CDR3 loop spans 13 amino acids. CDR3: CSASMPSRKGYTF. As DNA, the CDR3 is TGCAGTGCTAGTATGCCCTCACGGAAAGGCTACACCTTC.

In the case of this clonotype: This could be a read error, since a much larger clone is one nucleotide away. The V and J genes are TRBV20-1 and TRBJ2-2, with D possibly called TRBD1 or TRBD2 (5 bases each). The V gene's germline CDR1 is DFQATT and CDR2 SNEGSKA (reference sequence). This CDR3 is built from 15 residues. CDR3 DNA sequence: TGCAGTGCTCTCTTACAGGACCCGAACACCGGGGAGCTGTCTTTT. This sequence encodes CSALLQDPNTGELSF.

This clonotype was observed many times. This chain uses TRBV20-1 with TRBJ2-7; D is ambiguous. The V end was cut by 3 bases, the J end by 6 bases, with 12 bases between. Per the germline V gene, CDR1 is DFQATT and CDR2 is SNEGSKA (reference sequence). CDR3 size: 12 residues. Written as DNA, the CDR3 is TGCAGTGCTAGGGGCCAGGTCTTCGAGCAGTACTTC. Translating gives CSARGQVFEQYF.

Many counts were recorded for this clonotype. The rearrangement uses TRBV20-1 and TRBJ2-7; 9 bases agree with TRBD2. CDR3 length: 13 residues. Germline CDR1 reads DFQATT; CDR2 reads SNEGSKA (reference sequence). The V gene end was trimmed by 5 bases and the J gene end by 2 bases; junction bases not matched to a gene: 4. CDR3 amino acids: CSAPTSGPYEQYF. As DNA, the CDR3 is TGCAGTGCTCCGACTAGCGGCCCCTACGAGCAGTACTTC.

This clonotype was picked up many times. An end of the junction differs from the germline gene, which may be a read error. The CDR3 sequence: CASSLMGTTGELFF. In nucleotides, the CDR3 is TGTGCTAGCAGCTTAATGGGAACGACCGGGGAGCTGTTTTTT. The V and J genes are TRBV7-7 and TRBJ2-2; no definite D call. Germline V CDR1 and CDR2: SSHAT, FNYEAQ (reference sequence). The CDR3 spans 14 residues.

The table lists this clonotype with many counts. The CDR3 DNA reads TGTGCCAGCAGTCATCGGACTAGCGGACACAATGAGCAGTTCTTC. Encoded protein: CASSHRTSGHNEQFF. This sequence joins TRBV6-1 and TRBJ2-1, with 10 bases fitting TRBD2. CDR1 is MNHNS, CDR2 SASEGT, per germline. J gave up 5 bases and V 5 bases, and 6 bases lay outside the gene matches. CDR3 length equals 15 residues.

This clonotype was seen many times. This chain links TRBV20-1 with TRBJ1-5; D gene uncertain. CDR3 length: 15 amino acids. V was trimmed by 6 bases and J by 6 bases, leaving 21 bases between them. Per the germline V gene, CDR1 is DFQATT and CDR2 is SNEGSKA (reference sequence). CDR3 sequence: CSAERTYGESQPQHF. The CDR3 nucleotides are TGCAGTGCGGAGCGAACATACGGCGAGAGTCAGCCCCAGCATTTT.

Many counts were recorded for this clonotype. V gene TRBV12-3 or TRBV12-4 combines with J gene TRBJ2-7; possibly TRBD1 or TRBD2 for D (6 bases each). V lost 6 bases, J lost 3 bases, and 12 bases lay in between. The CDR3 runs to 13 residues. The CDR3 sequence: CASSSGGNYEQYF. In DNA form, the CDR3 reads TGTGCCAGCAGCTCCGGGGGCAACTACGAGCAGTACTTC.

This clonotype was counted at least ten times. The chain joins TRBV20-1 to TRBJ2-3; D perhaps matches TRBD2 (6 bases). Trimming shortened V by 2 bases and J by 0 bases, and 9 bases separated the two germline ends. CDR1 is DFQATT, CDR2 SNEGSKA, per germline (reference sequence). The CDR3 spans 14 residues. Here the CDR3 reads CSARLATSTDTQYF. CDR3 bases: TGCAGTGCTAGACTAGCGACAAGCACAGATACGCAGTATTTT.

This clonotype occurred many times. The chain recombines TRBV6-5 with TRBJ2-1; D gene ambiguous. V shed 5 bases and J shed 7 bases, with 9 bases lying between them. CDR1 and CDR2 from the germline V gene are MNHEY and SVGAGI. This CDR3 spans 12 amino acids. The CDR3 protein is CASSGRNNEQFF. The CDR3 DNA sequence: TGTGCCAGCAGTGGGCGAAATAATGAGCAGTTCTTC.

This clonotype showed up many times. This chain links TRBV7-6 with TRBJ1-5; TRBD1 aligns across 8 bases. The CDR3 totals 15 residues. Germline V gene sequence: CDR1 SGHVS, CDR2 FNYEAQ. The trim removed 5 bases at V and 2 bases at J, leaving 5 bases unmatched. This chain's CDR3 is CASSRTGQRNQPQHF. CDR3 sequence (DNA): TGTGCCAGCAGCCGGACAGGGCAGCGCAATCAGCCCCAGCATTTT.

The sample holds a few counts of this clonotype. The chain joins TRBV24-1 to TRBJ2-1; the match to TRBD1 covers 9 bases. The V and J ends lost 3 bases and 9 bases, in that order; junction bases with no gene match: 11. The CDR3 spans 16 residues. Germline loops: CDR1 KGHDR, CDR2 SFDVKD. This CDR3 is CATSDRGTGRPGEQFF. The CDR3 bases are TGTGCCACCAGTGATAGAGGGACAGGGCGGCCGGGTGAGCAGTTCTTC.

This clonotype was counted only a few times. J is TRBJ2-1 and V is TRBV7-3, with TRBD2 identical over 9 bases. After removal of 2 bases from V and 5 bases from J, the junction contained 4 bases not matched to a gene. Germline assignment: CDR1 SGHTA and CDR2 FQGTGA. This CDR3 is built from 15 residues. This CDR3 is CASSLGSGGNNEQFF. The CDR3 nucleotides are TGTGCCAGCAGCTTAGGTAGCGGGGGAAACAATGAGCAGTTCTTC.

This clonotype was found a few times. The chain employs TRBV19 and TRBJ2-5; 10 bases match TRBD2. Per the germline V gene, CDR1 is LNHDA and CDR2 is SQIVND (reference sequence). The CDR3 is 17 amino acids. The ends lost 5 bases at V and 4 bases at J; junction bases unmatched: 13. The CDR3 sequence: CASSRTSGSQIGETQYF. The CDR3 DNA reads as TGTGCCAGTAGTCGGACTAGCGGCTCCCAGATAGGAGAGACCCAGTACTTC.

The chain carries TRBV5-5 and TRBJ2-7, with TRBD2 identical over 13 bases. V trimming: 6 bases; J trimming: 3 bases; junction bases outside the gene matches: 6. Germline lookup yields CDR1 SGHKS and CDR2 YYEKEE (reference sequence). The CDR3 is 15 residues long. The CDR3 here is CASNTGTSGIYEQYF. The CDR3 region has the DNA TGTGCCAGCAACACCGGGACTAGCGGGATCTACGAGCAGTACTTC.